This TCR beta chain was identified in a study of OX40 agonist ivuxolimab in advanced cancers. Method: immunoSEQ multiplex PCR; TCRdb's copy keeps in-frame clones and lacks some. The repertoire holds under 80,000 clones, with more than 75% as singletons. CDR1 and CDR2 from the germline V gene are GTSNPN and SVGIG (reference sequence). Deletions cut 6 bases from V and 9 bases from J, with 15 bases between. This CDR3 has 13 residues. V gene TRBV30 combines with J gene TRBJ1-6; TRBD1 is a possible D gene (5 bases). The receptor was isolated from an adult with an advanced solid tumor such as melanoma, head and neck, liver or kidney cancer. Sample: CD4+ or CD8+ T cells sorted from blood, taken in a trial of the OX40 agonist ivuxolimab. The CDR3 nucleotides read TGTGCCTGTCGGTGGGGGGGAATTTCACCCCTCCACTTT. Protein product: CACRWGGISPLHF.